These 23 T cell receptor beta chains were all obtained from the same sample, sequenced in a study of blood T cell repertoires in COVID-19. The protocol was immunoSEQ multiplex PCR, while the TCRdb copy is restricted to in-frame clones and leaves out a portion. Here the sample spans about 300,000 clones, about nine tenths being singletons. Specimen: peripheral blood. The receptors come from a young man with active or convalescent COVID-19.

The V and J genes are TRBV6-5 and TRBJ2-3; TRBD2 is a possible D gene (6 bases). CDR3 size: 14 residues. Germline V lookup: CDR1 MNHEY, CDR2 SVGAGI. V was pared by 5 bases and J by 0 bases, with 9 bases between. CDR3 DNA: TGTGCCAGCAGTCGGGGGAGAAGCACAGATACGCAGTATTTT. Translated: CASSRGRSTDTQYF.

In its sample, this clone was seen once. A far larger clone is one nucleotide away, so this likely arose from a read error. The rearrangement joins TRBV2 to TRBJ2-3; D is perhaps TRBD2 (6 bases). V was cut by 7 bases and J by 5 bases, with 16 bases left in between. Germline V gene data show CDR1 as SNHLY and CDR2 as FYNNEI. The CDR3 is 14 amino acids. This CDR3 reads CASNDAGRQDTQYF. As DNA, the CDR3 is TGTGCCAGCAATGACGCTGGGAGGCAAGATACGCAGTATTTT. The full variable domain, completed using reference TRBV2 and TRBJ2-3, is EPEVTQTPSHQVTQMGQEVILRCVPISNHLYFYWYRQILGQKVEFLVSFYNNEISEKSEIFDDQFSVERPDGSNFTLKIRSTKLEDSAMYFCASNDAGRQDTQYFGPGTRLTVL.

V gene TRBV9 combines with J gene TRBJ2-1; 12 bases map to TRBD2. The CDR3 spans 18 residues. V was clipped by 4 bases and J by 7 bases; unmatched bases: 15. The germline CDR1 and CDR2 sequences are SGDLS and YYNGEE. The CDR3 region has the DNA TGTGCCAGCAGCCCTACTTCACTAGCGGGAGGCTACTGGAATGAGCAGTTCTTC. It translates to CASSPTSLAGGYWNEQFF.

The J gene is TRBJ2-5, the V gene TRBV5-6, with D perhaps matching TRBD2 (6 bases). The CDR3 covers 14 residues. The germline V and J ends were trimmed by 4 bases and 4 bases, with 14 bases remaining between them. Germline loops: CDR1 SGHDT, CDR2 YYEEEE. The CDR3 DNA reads TGTGCCAGCAGCGGAATGCGGGGCCTAGAGACCCAGTACTTC. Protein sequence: CASSGMRGLETQYF. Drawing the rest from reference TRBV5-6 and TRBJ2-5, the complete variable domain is DAGVTQSPTHLIKTRGQQVTLRCSPKSGHDTVSWYQQALGQGPQFIFQYYEEEERQRGNFPDRFSGHQFPNYSSELNVNALLLGDSALYLCASSGMRGLETQYFGPGTRLLVL.

The CDR3 region has the DNA TGTGCCAGCAGCGGGACAGGCGCCGCGCCCCAGCATTTT. Translation gives CASSGTGAAPQHF. This chain connects TRBV9 to TRBJ1-5; TRBD1 agrees at 7 bases. This CDR3 is built from 13 residues. With V trimmed by 3 bases and J by 9 bases, 6 bases remained unmatched. Looked up from germline, CDR1 is SGDLS and CDR2 is YYNGEE.

The CDR3 sequence: CASSGTTGQGWGSYEQYF. In nucleotides, the CDR3 is TGTGCCAGCAGTGGGACGACAGGACAGGGGTGGGGGTCCTACGAGCAGTACTTC. The chain is built from TRBV6-4 and TRBJ2-7; 9 bases are a match to TRBD1. V was pared by 4 bases and J by 1 base, with 14 bases of the junction left unmatched. The germline gives CDR1 MRHNA, CDR2 SNTAGT. This CDR3 comprises 18 residues.

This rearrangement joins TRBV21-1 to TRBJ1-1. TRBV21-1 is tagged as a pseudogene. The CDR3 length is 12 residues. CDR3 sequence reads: CASSKGPAGAFF. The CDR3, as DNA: TGTGCCAGCAGCAAGGGGCCAGCGGGTGCTTTCTTT.

This CDR3 is CASSSGGSGANVLTF. The DNA of the CDR3 is TGTGCCAGCAGCTCCGGGGGGTCTGGGGCCAACGTCCTGACTTTC. The rearrangement uses TRBV5-4 and TRBJ2-6; TRBD2 aligns across 7 bases. The trim removed 3 bases at V and 1 base at J, leaving 1 base unmatched. The CDR3 loop spans 15 amino acids. CDR1 and CDR2 from the germline V gene are SGHNT and YYREEE (reference sequence).

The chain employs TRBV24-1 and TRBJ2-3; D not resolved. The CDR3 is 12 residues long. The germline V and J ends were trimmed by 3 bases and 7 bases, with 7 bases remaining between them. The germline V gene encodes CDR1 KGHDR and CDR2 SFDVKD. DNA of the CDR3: TGTGCCACCAGTGATAGACACCATACGCAGTATTTT. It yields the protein CATSDRHHTQYF.

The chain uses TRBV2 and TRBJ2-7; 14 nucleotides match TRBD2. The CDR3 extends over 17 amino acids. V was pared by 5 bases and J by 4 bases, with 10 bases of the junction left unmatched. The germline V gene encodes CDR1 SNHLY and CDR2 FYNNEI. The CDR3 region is CASSLRTSGGTTYEQYF. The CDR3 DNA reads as TGTGCCAGCAGTTTACGGACTAGCGGGGGGACAACATACGAGCAGTACTTC.

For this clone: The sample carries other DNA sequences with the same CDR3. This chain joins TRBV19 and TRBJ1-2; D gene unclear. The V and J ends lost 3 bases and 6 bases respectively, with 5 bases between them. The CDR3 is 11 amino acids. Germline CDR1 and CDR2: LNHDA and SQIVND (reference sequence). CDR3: CASSIQDGYTF. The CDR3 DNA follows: TGTGCCAGTAGTATTCAGGATGGCTACACCTTC.

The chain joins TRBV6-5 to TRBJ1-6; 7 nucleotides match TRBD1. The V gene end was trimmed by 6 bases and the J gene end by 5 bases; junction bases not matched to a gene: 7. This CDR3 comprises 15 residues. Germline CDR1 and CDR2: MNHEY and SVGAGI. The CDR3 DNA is TGTGCCAGCAGGGGAGTAGGGACAGATAATTCACCCCTCCACTTT. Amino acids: CASRGVGTDNSPLHF.

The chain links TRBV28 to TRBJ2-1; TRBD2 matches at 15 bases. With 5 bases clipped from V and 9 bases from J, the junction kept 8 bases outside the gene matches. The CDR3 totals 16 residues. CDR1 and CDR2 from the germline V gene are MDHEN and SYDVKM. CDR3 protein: CASSGGGLAGGFEQFF. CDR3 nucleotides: TGTGCCAGCAGTGGAGGGGGACTAGCGGGAGGATTTGAGCAGTTCTTC.

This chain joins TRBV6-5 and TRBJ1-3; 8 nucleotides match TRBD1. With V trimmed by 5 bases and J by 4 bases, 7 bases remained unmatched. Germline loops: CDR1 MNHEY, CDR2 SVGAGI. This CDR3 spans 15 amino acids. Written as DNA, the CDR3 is TGTGCCAGCAGTAACGACAGGGGATTAGGAAACACCATATATTTT. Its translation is CASSNDRGLGNTIYF.

CDR3 residues: CASSSLGTGGRELFF. CDR3 DNA sequence: TGTGCCAGTAGTTCCCTGGGGACAGGGGGCCGGGAGCTGTTTTTT. The chain recombines TRBV19 with TRBJ2-2; 12 positions agree with TRBD1. CDR3 length equals 15 residues. Losses at the gene ends were 5 bases for V and 9 bases for J; bases not matched to a gene: 7. Germline V gene sequence: CDR1 LNHDA, CDR2 SQIVND (reference sequence). Filled out from reference TRBV19 and TRBJ2-2, the complete variable domain reads DGGITQSPKYLFRKEGQNVTLSCEQNLNHDAMYWYRQDPGQGLRLIYYSQIVNDFQKGDIAEGYSVSREKKESFPLTVTSAQKNPTAFYLCASSSLGTGGRELFFGEGSRLTVL.

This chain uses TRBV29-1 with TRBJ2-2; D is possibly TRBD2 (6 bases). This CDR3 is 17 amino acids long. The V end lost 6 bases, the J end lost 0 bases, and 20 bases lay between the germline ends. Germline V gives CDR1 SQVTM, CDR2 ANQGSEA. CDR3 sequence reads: CSVATTMGLANTGELFF. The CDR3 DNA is TGCAGCGTAGCTACGACAATGGGACTCGCGAACACCGGGGAGCTGTTTTTT.

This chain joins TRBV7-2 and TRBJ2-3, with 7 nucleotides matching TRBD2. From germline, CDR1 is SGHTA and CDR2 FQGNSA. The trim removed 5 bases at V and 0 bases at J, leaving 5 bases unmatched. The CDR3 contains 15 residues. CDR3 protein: CASSPGTTSTDTQYF. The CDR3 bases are TGTGCCAGCAGCCCCGGGACTACCAGCACAGATACGCAGTATTTT.

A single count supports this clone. DNA for the CDR3: TGTGCCAGCAGCGGATATGGGACAGACAATGAGCAGTTCTTC. Translating it yields CASSGYGTDNEQFF. The chain carries TRBV7-9 and TRBJ2-1; TRBD1 matches at 7 bases. J lost 5 bases, V lost 5 bases, and 6 bases had no gene match. The CDR3 is made up of 14 amino acids. From germline, CDR1 is SEHNR and CDR2 FQNEAQ (reference sequence).

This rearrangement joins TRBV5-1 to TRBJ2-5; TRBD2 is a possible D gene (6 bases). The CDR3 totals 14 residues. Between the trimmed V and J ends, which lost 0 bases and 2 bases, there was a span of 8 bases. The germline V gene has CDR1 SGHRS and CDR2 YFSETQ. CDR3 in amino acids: CASSLAGTQETQYF. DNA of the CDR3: TGCGCCAGCAGCTTGGCCGGGACTCAAGAGACCCAGTACTTC.

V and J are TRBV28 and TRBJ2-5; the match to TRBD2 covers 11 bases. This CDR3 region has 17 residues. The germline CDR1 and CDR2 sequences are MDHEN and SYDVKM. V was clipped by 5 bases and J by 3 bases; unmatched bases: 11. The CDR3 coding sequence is TGTGCCAGCAGTCCAAACGCCGGGACTAGCGGTGAAGAGACCCAGTACTTC. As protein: CASSPNAGTSGEETQYF. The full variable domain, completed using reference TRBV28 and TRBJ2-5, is DVKVTQSSRYLVKRTGEKVFLECVQDMDHENMFWYRQDPGLGLRLIYFSYDVKMKEKGDIPEGYSVSREKKERFSLILESASTNQTSMYLCASSPNAGTSGEETQYFGPGTRLLVL.

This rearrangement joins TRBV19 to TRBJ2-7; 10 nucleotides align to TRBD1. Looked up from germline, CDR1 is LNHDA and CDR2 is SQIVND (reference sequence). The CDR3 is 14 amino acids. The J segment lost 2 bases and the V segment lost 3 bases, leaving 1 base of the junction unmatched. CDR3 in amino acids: CASSIGQGAYEQYF. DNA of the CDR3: TGTGCCAGTAGTATCGGACAGGGGGCCTACGAGCAGTACTTC.

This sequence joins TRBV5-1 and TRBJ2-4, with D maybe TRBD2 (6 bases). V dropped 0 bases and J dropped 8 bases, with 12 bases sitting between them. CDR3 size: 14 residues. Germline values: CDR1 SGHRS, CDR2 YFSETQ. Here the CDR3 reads CASSLDPGADIQYF. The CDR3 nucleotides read TGCGCCAGCAGCTTGGATCCGGGAGCGGACATTCAGTACTTC.

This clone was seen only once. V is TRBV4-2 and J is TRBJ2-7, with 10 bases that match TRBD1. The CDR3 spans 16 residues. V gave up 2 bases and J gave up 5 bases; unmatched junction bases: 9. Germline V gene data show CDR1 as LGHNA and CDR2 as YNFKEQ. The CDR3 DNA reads TGTGCCAGCAGCCAACCCCCGGGACAGGGGTCCCACGAGCAGTACTTC. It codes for CASSQPPGQGSHEQYF.